The clone carrying this TCR beta chain was observed a handful of times. Diagnoses were established using clinical symptoms, serum thyroxine and TRAb, thyroid ultrasound and orbital computed tomography. These data originate in a study of T cells in Graves' hyperthyroidism and ophthalmopathy. This CDR3 comprises 13 residues. CDR1 and CDR2 (germline): KGHDR, SFDVKD. Between the trimmed V and J ends, which lost 1 base and 3 bases, there was a span of 3 bases. Using RNA transcripts as the source, TCR beta CDR3 regions were amplified. The HTBI primer set served for first-round RT-PCR of the TCR CDR3. TCRdb itself ran the multiplex PCR reads through MiXCR, one entry per CDR3 protein. In the table there are roughly 510,000 distinct CDR3 sequences, roughly 45% of which are singletons.

The sample taken for sequencing was peripheral blood or thyroid tissue (not recorded which). This clonotype was obtained from an adult woman with Graves' disease, either hyperthyroidism or ophthalmopathy (not recorded which). This chain joins TRBV24-1 and TRBJ2-1; D gene ambiguous. DNA for the CDR3: TGTGCCACCAGTGATTTCTTCTACAATGAGCAGTTCTTC. Residues: CATSDFFYNEQFF.